This T cell receptor (beta chain) was retrieved from a study of blood T cell repertoires in COVID-19. Authors' processing steps: Reference gene primer amplification gave estimated nucleated cell counts. The protocol was immunoSEQ multiplex PCR, while the TCRdb copy is restricted to in-frame clones and leaves out a portion. The V and J calls and the clone size are those of that table, but D and trimming were determined from the DNA. The table shows approximately 50,000 clones, with about 76% occurring only once. This clone was seen just once. The V and J ends lost 0 bases and 6 bases respectively, with 21 bases between them. Germline V gene data show CDR1 as LNHDA and CDR2 as SQIVND (reference sequence). There are 17 residues in the CDR3.

The chain is built from TRBV19 and TRBJ2-7; D may be TRBD1 (6 bases). The specimen was peripheral blood. The sequence derives from a man between 50 and 59 years old with active or convalescent COVID-19. The CDR3 nucleotides read TGTGCCAGTAGTATAGATCCCCCAACAGGGATGAGAACCGAGCAGTACTTC. This encodes CASSIDPPTGMRTEQYF.